This T cell receptor beta chain was found in a study of shared clonotypes between healthy human individuals. Overall study context: Each donor's CD4 naive and CD4 memory cells filled three plates apiece, CD8 naive two, and CD8 memory one.

Trimming took off 8 bases at V and 11 bases at J, with 13 bases between the two ends. The CDR3 runs 11 residues. Germline V lookup: CDR1 MDHEN, CDR2 SYDVKM. TCRdb's copy holds only in-frame clones and misses some; the assay was immunoSEQ multiplex PCR. The data show more than 1.2 million clones, just under 99% seen once. Sequenced material: naive CD4+ T cells sorted from blood. Subset meaning: CD45RA+ positively selected. The sequence came from a man aged 25-45 years in good health. The rearrangement uses TRBV28 and TRBJ1-5; possible D gene TRBD1, 6 bases. DNA for the CDR3: TGTGCCAGCTATAGGGGGGCAACCCAGCATTTT. Translation: CASYRGATQHF.